One and the same sample provided the 7 T cell receptor beta chains below, sequenced in a study of multiple sclerosis patients with progressive multifocal leukoencephalopathy. Time point indicated: time of PML onset. Measured with immunoSEQ multiplex PCR; TCRdb has only the in-frame clones, and not every one. The sample consists of more than 30,000 clones, approximately 88% of them appearing once. The sample consisted of PBMCs, taken from a patient treated with natalizumab. All receptors derive from a woman in her 40s with progressive multifocal leukoencephalopathy.

The rearrangement uses TRBV6-1 and TRBJ2-4, with TRBD1 matching over 8 bases. Germline-derived CDR1 and CDR2 are MNHNS and SASEGT. V lost 5 bases to trimming and J lost 3 bases; unmatched junction nucleotides: 6. This CDR3 contains 15 residues. CDR3 residues: CASSMIGTGKNIQYF. CDR3 coding DNA: TGTGCCAGCAGTATGATAGGGACAGGCAAAAACATTCAGTACTTC.

The chain uses TRBV6-5 and TRBJ2-1; D ambiguous. V gave up 6 bases and J gave up 9 bases, with 15 bases separating them. CDR1 is MNHEY and CDR2 is SVGAGI in the germline V gene. This CDR3 region has 13 residues. The CDR3 is CASSPVFRPEQFF. CDR3 in DNA: TGTGCCAGCAGCCCCGTATTTCGGCCTGAGCAGTTCTTC.

The rearrangement uses TRBV2 and TRBJ2-2; 8 nucleotides agree with TRBD2. The V and J ends lost 6 bases and 2 bases, in that order; junction bases with no gene match: 8. Germline assignment: CDR1 SNHLY and CDR2 FYNNEI. CDR3 size: 16 residues. The CDR3 is CASRSSGSENTGELFF. The CDR3 DNA reads as TGTGCCAGCAGGTCCAGCGGGAGTGAAAACACCGGGGAGCTGTTTTTT.

This clone was observed a single time. The rearrangement joins TRBV19 to TRBJ2-2; tentatively, D is TRBD2 (5 bases). The V end was cut by 7 bases, the J end by 4 bases, with 16 bases between. The CDR3 sequence is 15 residues long. Germline CDR1 reads LNHDA; CDR2 reads SQIVND (reference sequence). The chain's CDR3 is CASTPLVEVTGELFF. The CDR3 nucleotides read TGTGCCAGTACTCCTCTGGTGGAGGTCACCGGGGAGCTGTTTTTT.

V and J are TRBV12-5 and TRBJ1-3; possibly TRBD1 for D (5 bases). V was clipped by 0 bases and J by 4 bases, with 37 bases between them. This CDR3 is built from 24 residues. Germline V gene data show CDR1 as LGHNT and CDR2 as FRNRAP. CDR3 nucleotides: TGTGCTAGTGGTTTGGTAATCCCGGGTCCAATTTATTCCTCTGGGACGCCCCGGGGAAACACCATATATTTT. As protein: CASGLVIPGPIYSSGTPRGNTIYF.

In the case of this clone: Mismatch with germline at one junction end may stem from a read error. The rearrangement joins TRBV7-9 to TRBJ2-3, with D tentatively TRBD2 (5 bases). In germline, CDR1 is SEHNR, CDR2 FQNEAQ (reference sequence). CDR3 length equals 18 residues. This CDR3 is CASSPTLLTRAGTDTQYF. The CDR3 nucleotides are TGTGCCAGCAGCCCCACCCTCCTCACTAGGGCCGGCACGGATACGCAGTATTTT.

This clone was counted only a few times. The CDR3: CASSLGGTGGDDEQFF. DNA for the CDR3: TGTGCCAGCAGCTTAGGCGGGACAGGGGGGGACGATGAGCAGTTCTTC. The chain couples TRBV11-3 to TRBJ2-1; TRBD1 aligns across 11 bases. Germline values: CDR1 SGHNT, CDR2 YENEEA. The CDR3 is made up of 16 amino acids. Trimming at V came to 1 base and at J to 8 bases, leaving 7 bases not matched to a gene. Full variable domain (outside the CDR3, taken from reference TRBV11-3 and TRBJ2-1): EAGVVQSPRYKIIEKKQPVAFWCNPISGHNTLYWYLQNLGQGPELLIRYENEEAVDDSQLPKDRFSAERLKGVDSTLKIQPAELGDSAVYLCASSLGGTGGDDEQFFGPGTRLTVL.